These T cell receptor beta chains were read from a single sample in a study of cytomegalovirus exposure and HLA in healthy donors. Method: immunoSEQ multiplex PCR; TCRdb's copy keeps in-frame clones and lacks some. The table lists over 100,000 clones, 77% of them singletons, with more than 4% in the top ten. Sequenced material: PBMCs. These receptor sequences come from a male donor in good health and CMV-seropositive. Both conserved end residues are part of each CDR3. Fields, in order: J gene, clone size, V gene, D gene, CDR3 DNA, CDR3 protein. The D gene is left open where the match is weak. The size field is filled for only some rows; it gives once, few, many or a size class.

>TRBJ2-3|.|TRBV27|TRBD2
TGTGCCAGCAGTTTATCGAAGCGGGGTGGGGATACGCAGTATTTT
CASSLSKRGGDTQYF
>TRBJ1-5|.|TRBV18|TRBD1
TGTGCCAGCTCACTTGAACAGGGGTTCAATCAGCCCCAGCATTTT
CASSLEQGFNQPQHF
>TRBJ2-3|.|TRBV2|TRBD2
TGTGCGTCAGCACTAGCGGGAGCGGATACGCAGTATTTT
CASALAGADTQYF
>TRBJ1-6|.|TRBV5-1|.
TGCGCCAGCAGCCTGGACAGTAATTCACCCCTCCACTTT
CASSLDSNSPLHF
>TRBJ2-3|.|TRBV18|.
TGTGCCAGCCGGTTTGATACGCAGTATTTT
CASRFDTQYF
>TRBJ1-1|.|TRBV5-5|.
TGTGCCAGCAGCTTGGTAGCAGACGCCTTCGGGATGAACACTGAAGCTTTCTTT
CASSLVADAFGMNTEAFF
>TRBJ1-2|.|TRBV7-9|.
TGTGCCAGCAGCTTAACAGGGTACTATGGCTACACCTTC
CASSLTGYYGYTF
>TRBJ2-1|.|TRBV7-6|TRBD2
TGTGCCAGCAGCTTGTACGGACGTAGCCTAGCGGGCAATGAGCAGTTCTTC
CASSLYGRSLAGNEQFF
>TRBJ2-2|few|TRBV5-4|.
TGTGCCAGCAGCACGACAGAGGCCGGGGAGCTGTTTTTT
CASSTTEAGELFF
>TRBJ2-5|few|TRBV7-8|TRBD2
TGTGCCAGCAGCTTTCGGGCGGGGGGGATGAGGGAGACCCAGTACTTC
CASSFRAGGMRETQYF
>TRBJ2-2|few|TRBV10-3|TRBD2
TGTGCCATCAGTGATTCTAGCGGGAGGGCCCTCCCCGGGGAGCTGTTTTTT
CAISDSSGRALPGELFF
>TRBJ2-7|.|TRBV5-4|.
TGTGCCAGCAGCCAAGACATGACAGGATCCGAGCAGTACTTC
CASSQDMTGSEQYF
>TRBJ2-7|.|TRBV5-1|TRBD1
TGCGCCAGCAGCTTCCGGGACAGGGACCACGAGCAGTACTTC
CASSFRDRDHEQYF
>TRBJ1-3|.|TRBV18|.
TGTGCCAGCTCACCACAGGGGGTTGCTGGAAACACCATATATTTT
CASSPQGVAGNTIYF
>TRBJ1-1|.|TRBV27|.
TGTGCCACCCAACCAGGCCTGAACACTGAAGCTTTCTTT
CATQPGLNTEAFF
>TRBJ2-1|.|TRBV28|TRBD2
TGTGCCAGCAGCAGACTAGCGGGAGGTATGGAGGAGCAGTTCTTC
CASSRLAGGMEEQFF
>TRBJ2-7|.|TRBV6-5|TRBD2
TGTGCCAGCAGTTACTCGCGGCTAGCGGGACTCTACGAGCAGTACTTC
CASSYSRLAGLYEQYF
>TRBJ1-4|.|TRBV19|TRBD1
TGTGCCAGTAGTAACCGACAGGGGACTAATGAAAAACTGTTTTTT
CASSNRQGTNEKLFF
>TRBJ2-1|.|TRBV7-3|TRBD2
TGTGCCAGCAGCCCGTGGCCCCCGAGACTAGCGGTTGGAAGAGGGGGGAATGAGCAGTTCTTC
CASSPWPPRLAVGRGGNEQFF
>TRBJ2-3|.|TRBV2|TRBD2
TGTGCCAGCAGTGGTCTAACGGGAGGGCCCCAGAGATTAACGCAGTATTTT
CASSGLTGGPQRLTQYF
>TRBJ2-2|.|TRBV18|.
TGTGCCAGCTCAAGCGGGCCCGCAGACGGGGAGCTGTTTTTT
CASSSGPADGELFF
>TRBJ2-7|.|TRBV19|TRBD1
TGTGCCAGTAGTAACCCGGGACAGGGAACCTACGAGCAGTACTTC
CASSNPGQGTYEQYF
>TRBJ1-4|.|TRBV5-8|.
TGTGCCAGCAGCTCGCAGGGGCTCAATGAAAAACTGTTTTTT
CASSSQGLNEKLFF
>TRBJ1-4|.|TRBV28|TRBD1
TGTGCCAGCAGTTCCCGACAGGGGGCGGCTAATGAAAAACTGTTTTTT
CASSSRQGAANEKLFF
>TRBJ2-3|once|TRBV10-3|.
TGTGCCATCAGCCTCGGGACTTTAGAGGCAGATACGCAGTATTTT
CAISLGTLEADTQYF
>TRBJ2-3|.|TRBV5-1|.
TGCGCCAGCAGCTGGGGGCTAGCCTCCTTTCGCGTCCGAGATACGCAGTATTTT
CASSWGLASFRVRDTQYF
>TRBJ1-3|.|TRBV14|.
TGTGCCAGCAGCCAAGAAAGGGAGATCTCTGGAAACACCATATATTTT
CASSQEREISGNTIYF
>TRBJ2-1|.|TRBV13|TRBD1
TGTGCCAGCAGCATAACAGGGGTGGGGAAGCAGTTCTTC
CASSITGVGKQFF
>TRBJ2-3|.|TRBV6-6|.
TGTGCCAGCAGCCCGCTAGCTGGCACAGATACGCAGTATTTT
CASSPLAGTDTQYF
>TRBJ2-7|.|TRBV6-5|.
TGTGCCAGCAGTTACTCCGCAGGGATGGGGTACGAGCAGTACTTC
CASSYSAGMGYEQYF
>TRBJ1-1|.|TRBV28|TRBD1
TGTGCCAGCAAGCCGGACAGGGGAACTGAAGCTTTCTTT
CASKPDRGTEAFF
>TRBJ1-4|.|TRBV5-6|.
TGTGCCAGCAGCATCAGGGGCCTTAATGAAAAACTGTTTTTT
CASSIRGLNEKLFF
>TRBJ2-3|.|TRBV14|TRBD2
TGTGCCAGCAGCCAAGGCTATCCGGGACTAGCGGGGGTTAGCACAGATACGCAGTATTTT
CASSQGYPGLAGVSTDTQYF
>TRBJ1-1|few|TRBV2|.
TGTGCCAGCAGTTACGGGAAAGTGAACACTGAAGCTTTCTTT
CASSYGKVNTEAFF
>TRBJ2-1|.|TRBV5-1|TRBD2
TGCGCCAGCAGCTTGGGACTAGCGGGTCTCAATGAGCAGTTCTTC
CASSLGLAGLNEQFF
>TRBJ1-1|.|TRBV18|TRBD1
TGTGCCAGCTTACCGGACAGGGTAAACACTGAAGCTTTCTTT
CASLPDRVNTEAFF
>TRBJ2-7|.|TRBV15|.
TGTGCCACCGCAATGAGCTCCTCCGAGCAGTACTTC
CATAMSSSEQYF
>TRBJ1-1|.|TRBV2|.
TGTGCCAGCAGTAAACAGGGAGTCGACACTGAAGCTTTCTTT
CASSKQGVDTEAFF
>TRBJ2-7|.|TRBV5-1|.
TGCGCCAGCAGCCCCCCCCGAGCATCCTACGAGCAGTACTTC
CASSPPRASYEQYF
>TRBJ2-7|.|TRBV28|TRBD1
TGTGCCAGCAGCCTTACCGGACAGGGGGCCATCTACGAGCAGTACTTC
CASSLTGQGAIYEQYF
>TRBJ1-2|few|TRBV5-4|TRBD1
TGTGCCAGCAGCTTGGTTAGGGGGCAAAACTATGGCTACACCTTC
CASSLVRGQNYGYTF
>TRBJ1-5|.|TRBV6-1|TRBD1
TGTGCCAGCAGCGAGGGACAGGCGAGCAATCAGCCCCAGCATTTT
CASSEGQASNQPQHF
>TRBJ1-1|few|TRBV6-5|.
TGTGCCAGCAGTTACCTCCCACAGGTTCGAAACACTGAAGCTTTCTTT
CASSYLPQVRNTEAFF
>TRBJ1-1|.|TRBV9|.
TGTGCCAGCAGCCCTAGGCCCATGAACACTGAAGCTTTCTTT
CASSPRPMNTEAFF
>TRBJ2-2|.|TRBV2|.
TGTGCCAGCAGTGTAAAGCGCCTACTAAACACCGGGGAGCTGTTTTTT
CASSVKRLLNTGELFF
>TRBJ2-3|few|TRBV7-6|TRBD2
TGTGCCAGCAGCCCCCGGACTAGCGGGTGGGGCACAGATACGCAGTATTTT
CASSPRTSGWGTDTQYF
>TRBJ2-5|.|TRBV6-5|TRBD1
TGTGCCAGCAGCTACGGGGACAGGGGAATCCAAGAGACCCAGTACTTC
CASSYGDRGIQETQYF
>TRBJ2-3|few|TRBV6-6|TRBD2
TGTGCCAGCAGTTACGGGAGGGGCTCAGATACGCAGTATTTT
CASSYGRGSDTQYF
>TRBJ2-6|.|TRBV10-3|.
TGTGCCATCAGTGAGTCGACGGGAGTTGGGGCCAACGTCCTGACTTTC
CAISESTGVGANVLTF
>TRBJ2-7|.|TRBV7-9|.
TGTTCCAGCAGCTTAGGGGGCGGGAAGGGACACGAGCAGTACTTC
CSSSLGGGKGHEQYF
>TRBJ2-5|.|TRBV29-1|.
TGCAGCGTTGTCCGAGGAGGGATCGGGGAGACCCAGTACTTC
CSVVRGGIGETQYF
>TRBJ2-1|.|TRBV2|TRBD2
TGTGCCAGCAGTGAGGGTCCAATGGTTAATAGCGGGAGAATCTACAATGAGCAGTTCTTC
CASSEGPMVNSGRIYNEQFF